The entry below describes one T cell receptor (beta chain). Its target is not known. The data were obtained in a study of T cell repertoires in cytomegalovirus infection. Study overall: Newly reported HLA-C-restricted and thoroughly characterized HLA-B-restricted CMV epitopes were employed. Both CMV infection and a matching HLA type were indicated by public TCR beta signatures.

Study results and limitations: The response measured ex vivo was dominated by TCR beta clonotypes (HLA-C-restricted and CMV-specific). Identification of carriers of CMV plus the relevant HLA was performed using cumulative public TCR beta family frequency.

TCRdb used MiXCR to reprocess the reads, holding one entry per CDR3 protein. This table has around 710,000 distinct CDR3 sequences, about 29% appearing once. This sequence was found in a human donor in good health (CMV status not recorded). Some clones in this sample may be carry-over from other donors' samples. The sample was cultured CD8+ T cells from PBMCs, taken from culture after CMV antigen stimulation.

The CDR3 loop reads CSARVRGTDYGYTF. The CDR3 nucleotides read TGCAGTGCTAGAGTAAGAGGGACAGACTATGGCTACACCTTC. The V and J genes are TRBV20-1 and TRBJ1-2; 7 bases match TRBD1. This CDR3 is 14 amino acids long. V trimming: 1 base; J trimming: 3 bases; junction bases outside the gene matches: 5. Germline V gene data show CDR1 as DFQATT and CDR2 as SNEGSKA (reference sequence).